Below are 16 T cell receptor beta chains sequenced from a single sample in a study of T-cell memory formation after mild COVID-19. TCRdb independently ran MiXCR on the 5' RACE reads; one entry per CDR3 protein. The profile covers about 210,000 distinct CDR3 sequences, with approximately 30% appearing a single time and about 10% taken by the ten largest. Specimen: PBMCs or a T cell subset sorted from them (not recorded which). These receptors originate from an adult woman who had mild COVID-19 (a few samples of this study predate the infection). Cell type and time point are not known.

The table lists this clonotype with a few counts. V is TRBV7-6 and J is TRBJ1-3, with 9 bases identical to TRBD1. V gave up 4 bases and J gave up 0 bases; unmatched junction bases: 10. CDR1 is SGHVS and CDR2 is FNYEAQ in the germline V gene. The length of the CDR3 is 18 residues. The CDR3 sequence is CASSSKTGTGSSGNTIYF. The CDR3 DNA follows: TGTGCCAGCAGCTCGAAAACCGGGACAGGGAGCTCTGGAAACACCATATATTTT.

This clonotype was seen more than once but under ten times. Here the CDR3 DNA reads TGTGCCAGCAGTCTCAGTCCCGGGACAGGTTTGACTTCACCCCTCCACTTT. Its protein product is CASSLSPGTGLTSPLHF. V and J are TRBV12-3 or TRBV12-4 and TRBJ1-6; 8 positions agree with TRBD1. V shed 5 bases and J 9 bases; nucleotides not matched to a gene: 15. The CDR3 is made up of 17 amino acids.

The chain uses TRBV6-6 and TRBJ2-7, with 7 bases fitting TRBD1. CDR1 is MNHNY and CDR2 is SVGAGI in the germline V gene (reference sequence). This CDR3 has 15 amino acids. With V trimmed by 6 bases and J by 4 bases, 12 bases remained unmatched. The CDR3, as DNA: TGTGCCAGCAGCGACCCCGGGACAGTCCGATACGAGCAGTACTTC. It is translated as CASSDPGTVRYEQYF.

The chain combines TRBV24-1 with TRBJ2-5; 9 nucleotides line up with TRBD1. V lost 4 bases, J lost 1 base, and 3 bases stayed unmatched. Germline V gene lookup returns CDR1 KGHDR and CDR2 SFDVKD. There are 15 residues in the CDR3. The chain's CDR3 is CATSEGQGVQETQYF. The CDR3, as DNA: TGTGCCACCAGTGAGGGACAGGGCGTCCAAGAGACCCAGTACTTC.

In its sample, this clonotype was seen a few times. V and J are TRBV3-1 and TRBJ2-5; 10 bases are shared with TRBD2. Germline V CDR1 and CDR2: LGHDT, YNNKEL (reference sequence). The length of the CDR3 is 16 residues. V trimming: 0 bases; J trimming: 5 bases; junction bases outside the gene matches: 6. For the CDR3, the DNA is TGTGCCAGCAGCCAAGAGAGCCTAGCGGGGGTTGAGACCCAGTACTTC. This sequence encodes CASSQESLAGVETQYF.

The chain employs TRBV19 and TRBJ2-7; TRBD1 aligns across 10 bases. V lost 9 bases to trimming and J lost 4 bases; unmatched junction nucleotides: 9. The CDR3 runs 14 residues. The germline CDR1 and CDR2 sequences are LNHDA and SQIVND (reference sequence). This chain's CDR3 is CASSGGQGMYEQYF. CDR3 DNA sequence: TGTGCCAGCTCAGGGGGACAGGGGATGTACGAGCAGTACTTC.

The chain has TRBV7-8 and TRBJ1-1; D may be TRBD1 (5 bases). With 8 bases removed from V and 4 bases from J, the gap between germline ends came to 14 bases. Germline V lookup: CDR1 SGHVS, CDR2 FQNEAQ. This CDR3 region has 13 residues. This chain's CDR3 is CASGSGGSTEAFF. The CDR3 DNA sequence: TGTGCCAGCGGATCCGGGGGGAGCACTGAAGCTTTCTTT.

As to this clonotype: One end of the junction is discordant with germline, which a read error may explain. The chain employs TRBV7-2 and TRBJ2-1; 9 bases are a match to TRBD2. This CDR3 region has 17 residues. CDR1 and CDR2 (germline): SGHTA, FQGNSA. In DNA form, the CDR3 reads TGTGCCAGCAGATTAGTGCGGGGGGGCCTTTACACGGATGAGCAGTTCTTC. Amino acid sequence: CASRLVRGGLYTDEQFF.

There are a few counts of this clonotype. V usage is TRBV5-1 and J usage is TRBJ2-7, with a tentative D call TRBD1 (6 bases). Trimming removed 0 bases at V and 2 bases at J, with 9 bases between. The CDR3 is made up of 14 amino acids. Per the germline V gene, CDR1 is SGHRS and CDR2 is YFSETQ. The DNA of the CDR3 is TGCGCCAGCAGCTTGGATCAGGGGCCCTACGAGCAGTACTTC. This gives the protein CASSLDQGPYEQYF.

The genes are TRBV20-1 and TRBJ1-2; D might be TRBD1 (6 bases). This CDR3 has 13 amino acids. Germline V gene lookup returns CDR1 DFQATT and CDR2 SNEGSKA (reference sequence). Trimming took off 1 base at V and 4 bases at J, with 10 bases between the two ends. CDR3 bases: TGCAGTGCTAGAGTGGGGGCTGGCTATGGCTACACCTTC. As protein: CSARVGAGYGYTF.

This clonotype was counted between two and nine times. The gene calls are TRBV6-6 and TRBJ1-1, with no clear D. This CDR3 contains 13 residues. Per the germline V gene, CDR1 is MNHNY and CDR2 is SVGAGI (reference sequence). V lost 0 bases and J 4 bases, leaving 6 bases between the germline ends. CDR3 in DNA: TGTGCCAGCAGTTACTCTCGAGGCACTGAAGCTTTCTTT. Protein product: CASSYSRGTEAFF.

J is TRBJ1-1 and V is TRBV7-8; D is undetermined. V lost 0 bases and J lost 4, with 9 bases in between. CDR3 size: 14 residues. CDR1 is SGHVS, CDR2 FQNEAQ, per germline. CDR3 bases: TGTGCCAGCAGCTTAGCGGAGGTGACCACTGAAGCTTTCTTT. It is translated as CASSLAEVTTEAFF. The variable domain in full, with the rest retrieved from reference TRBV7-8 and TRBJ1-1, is GAGVSQSPRYKVAKRGQDVALRCDPISGHVSLFWYQQALGQGPEFLTYFQNEAQLDKSGLPSDRFFAERPEGSVSTLKIQRTQQEDSAVYLCASSLAEVTTEAFFGQGTRLTVV.

The CDR3 sequence: CASQRVQGAGNTIYF. The CDR3, as DNA: TGTGCCAGCCAAAGGGTCCAGGGCGCTGGAAACACCATATATTTT. This chain joins TRBV7-8 and TRBJ1-3; D is possibly TRBD1 (5 bases). The germline gives CDR1 SGHVS, CDR2 FQNEAQ. The CDR3 consists of 15 residues. Trimming stripped 8 bases from V and 2 bases from J, with 16 bases between.

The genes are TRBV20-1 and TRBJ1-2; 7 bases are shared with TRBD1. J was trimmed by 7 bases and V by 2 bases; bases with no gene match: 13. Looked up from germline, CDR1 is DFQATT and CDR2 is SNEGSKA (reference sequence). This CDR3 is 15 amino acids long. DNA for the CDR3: TGCAGTGCTAGACTCCAGACAGGGAATAAAAGTGGCTACACCTTC. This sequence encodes CSARLQTGNKSGYTF.

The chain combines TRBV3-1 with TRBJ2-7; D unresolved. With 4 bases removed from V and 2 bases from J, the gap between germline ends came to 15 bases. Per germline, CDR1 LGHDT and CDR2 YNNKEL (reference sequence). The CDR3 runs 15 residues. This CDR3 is CASSLAAANPYEQYF. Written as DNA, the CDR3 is TGTGCCAGCAGCCTCGCCGCGGCCAATCCCTACGAGCAGTACTTC.

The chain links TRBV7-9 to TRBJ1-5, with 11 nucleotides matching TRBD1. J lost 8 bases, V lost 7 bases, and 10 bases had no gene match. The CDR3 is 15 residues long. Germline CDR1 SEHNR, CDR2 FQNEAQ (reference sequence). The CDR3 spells CASTHGTGGKEPQHF. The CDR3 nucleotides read TGTGCCAGCACCCATGGGACAGGGGGGAAGGAGCCCCAGCATTTT.